The present TCR beta chain was sequenced within a study of PD-L1 blockade in urothelial cancer (dated by TCRdb to between 2016 and 2019). Looking at the study overall: All patients started therapy around 2014 and received atezolizumab 1,200 mg intravenously every 3 weeks. About 85% of the roughly 29 patients were identified as males with urothelial cancer of bladder origin, and a prior smoking history was reported by 18 of 29 patients. Patients had an ECOG performance status of 0 or 1 and had received between 0 and 3 prior chemotherapy regimens. Blood samples were analyzed at 3 weeks after treatment start (second dose) and at 6 weeks after treatment start. Blood samples gave a median of approximately 150,000 T cells and 80,000 to 95,000 unique TCRs, with a median clonality of 0.080. The study was an exploratory multi-omic analysis of somatic, immune and clinical correlates of response to PD-L1 blockade with atezolizumab in urothelial cancer. Pretreatment tumor samples and matched peripheral blood, collected serially before and after atezolizumab treatment, underwent TCR sequencing. Durable clinical benefit meant progression-free survival longer than 6 months, and TCR features were also tested against progression-free and overall survival. In the same patients, pretreatment tumors underwent whole exome sequencing and RNA sequencing in addition to TCR sequencing. Roughly 10 patients reached durable clinical benefit, while around 19 patients did not. Pretreatment blood TCR-seq was available for 27 to 30 patients, at least one posttreatment blood collection was obtained for around 25 patients, and tumor TCR-seq was available for around 25 patients.

General study outcomes and caveats: Because of the small sample size (n = 29) and the many exploratory analyses performed, the results are intended to be regarded as hypothesis-generating. At 3 weeks after the start of treatment, tumor-associated TCR clones in peripheral blood had expanded more in patients with durable benefit (n ≈ 22, p = 0.022). Improved progression-free and overall survival was found to be associated with pretreatment peripheral blood TCR clonality below the median.

To estimate absolute template abundance from read counts, synthetic TCR analog templates were spiked into each PCR. The immunoSEQ assay was used to amplify TCRbeta CDR3 regions from genomic DNA with bias-controlled V and J gene primers. Rearranged TCRbeta segments were sequenced at approximately 20X coverage. Under the source paper's analysis protocol: Clustering was used to correct sequencing errors, and CDR3s were annotated against IMGT so that V, D and J genes could be assigned. Out-of-frame and stop-codon sequences were excluded, and only productive TCRbeta rearrangements were used in downstream analyses. Clonality was calculated as one minus the Shannon entropy normalized by the log of the number of unique productive sequences. Fisher's exact test with Benjamini-Hochberg correction, at a threshold of adjusted p below 0.01, was used to find clones that differed between time points or between blood and tumor. As stored in TCRdb, this immuneACCESS dataset retains in-frame rearrangements with V and J assigned. A fraction of the clones does not appear; measured against another copy, unresolved V genes explain less than half of the discrepancy, and the remainder lacks a known reason. That table gives V, J and clone size, and the DNA gave D and trimming. The sample includes some 20,000 clones, with about 91% observed a single time. The leading ten clones occupy less than 4.5% of the sample.

The CDR3 runs 14 residues from the cysteine to the phenylalanine. The retained sequence is limited to the CDR3, 42 bases, with the frame set at the first base. CDR1 and CDR2, looked up from the germline V gene, are LGHNA and YNFKEQ. V is cut by 4 bases and J by 4 bases, and the space between the germline ends is 13 bases. This clone was seen more than once but under ten times. Its binding antigen is unknown. Within one base of it there is no much larger clone, and no base qualities were kept. The cohort comprised fewer than 35 patients with locally advanced or metastatic urothelial carcinoma treated at Memorial Sloan Kettering on a trial protocol. Peripheral blood mononuclear cells were collected pretreatment and during treatment, at between 1 and 8 total time points per patient. The Qiagen DNeasy Blood extraction kit was used to purify genomic DNA from total PBMCs and from tumor samples. PBMCs were collected pretreatment and during treatment, and were isolated and stored as previously described.

This clonotype was sampled from a man aged 50 to 60 with urothelial cancer. The sample here was PBMCs, taken around atezolizumab (anti-PD-L1) treatment. The rearrangement combines TRBV4-2 with TRBJ1-2, with the D gene uncertain. The CDR3 reads CASSLKAGTYGYTF. Here is the DNA: TGTGCCAGCAGCCTCAAGGCAGGAACCTATGGCTACACCTTC.